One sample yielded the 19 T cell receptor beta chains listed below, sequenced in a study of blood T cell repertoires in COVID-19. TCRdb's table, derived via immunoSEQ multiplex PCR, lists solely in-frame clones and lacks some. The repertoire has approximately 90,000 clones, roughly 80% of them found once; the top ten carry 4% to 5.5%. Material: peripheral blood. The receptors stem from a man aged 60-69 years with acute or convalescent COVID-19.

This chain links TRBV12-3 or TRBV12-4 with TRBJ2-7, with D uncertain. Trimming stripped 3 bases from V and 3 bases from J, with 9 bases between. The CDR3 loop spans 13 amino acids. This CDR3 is CASSLQAGYEQYF. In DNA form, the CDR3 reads TGTGCCAGCAGTTTGCAGGCCGGCTACGAGCAGTACTTC.

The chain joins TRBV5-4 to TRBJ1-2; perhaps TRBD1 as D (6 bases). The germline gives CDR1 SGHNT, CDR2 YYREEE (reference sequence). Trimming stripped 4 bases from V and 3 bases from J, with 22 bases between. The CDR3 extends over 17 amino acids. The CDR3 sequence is CASSVFAGARGDYGYTF. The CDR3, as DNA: TGTGCCAGCAGCGTATTCGCGGGGGCTCGGGGGGACTATGGCTACACCTTC.

In DNA, the CDR3 is TGTGCCATCAGAGGGGAATACGAGCAGTACTTC. Encoded protein: CAIRGEYEQYF. This chain connects TRBV10-3 to TRBJ2-7, with D perhaps matching TRBD1 (5 bases). CDR1 ENHRY and CDR2 SYGVKD come from the germline V gene. This CDR3 has 11 amino acids. V lost 6 bases to trimming and J lost 4 bases, with 7 bases between them.

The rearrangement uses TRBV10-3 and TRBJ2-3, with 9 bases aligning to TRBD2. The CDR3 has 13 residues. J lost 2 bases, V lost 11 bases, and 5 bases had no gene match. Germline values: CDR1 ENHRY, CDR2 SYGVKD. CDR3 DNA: TGTGCCGCTAGCGGGATTGACACAGATACGCAGTATTTT. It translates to CAASGIDTDTQYF.

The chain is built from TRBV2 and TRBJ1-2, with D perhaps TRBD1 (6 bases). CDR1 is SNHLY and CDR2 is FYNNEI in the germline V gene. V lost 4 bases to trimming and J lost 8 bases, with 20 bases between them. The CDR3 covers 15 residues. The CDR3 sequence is CASSAADTGLRGYTF. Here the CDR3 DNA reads TGTGCCAGCAGTGCCGCTGACACAGGGTTGCGGGGCTACACCTTC.

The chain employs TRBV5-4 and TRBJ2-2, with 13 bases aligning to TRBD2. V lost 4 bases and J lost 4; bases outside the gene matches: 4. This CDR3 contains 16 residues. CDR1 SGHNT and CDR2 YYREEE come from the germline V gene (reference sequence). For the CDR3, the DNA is TGTGCCAGCAGCCCCAGACTAGCGGGGGGCACCGGGGAGCTGTTTTTT. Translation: CASSPRLAGGTGELFF.

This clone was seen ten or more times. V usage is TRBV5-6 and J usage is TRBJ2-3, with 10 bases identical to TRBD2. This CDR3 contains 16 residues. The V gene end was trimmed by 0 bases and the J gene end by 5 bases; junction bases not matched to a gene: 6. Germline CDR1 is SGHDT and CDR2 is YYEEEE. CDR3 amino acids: CASSLGASGGKDTQYF. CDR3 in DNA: TGTGCCAGCAGCTTGGGAGCTAGCGGGGGTAAAGATACGCAGTATTTT. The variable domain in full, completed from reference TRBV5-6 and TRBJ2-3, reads DAGVTQSPTHLIKTRGQQVTLRCSPKSGHDTVSWYQQALGQGPQFIFQYYEEEERQRGNFPDRFSGHQFPNYSSELNVNALLLGDSALYLCASSLGASGGKDTQYFGPGTRLTVL.

The CDR3 spells CAWSYGQGYTEAFF. The CDR3 bases are TGTGCCTGGAGTTACGGACAGGGATACACTGAAGCTTTCTTT. The J gene is TRBJ1-1, the V gene TRBV30, with TRBD1 identical over 8 bases. This CDR3 has 14 residues. The ends lost 2 bases at V and 3 bases at J; junction bases unmatched: 5. CDR1 and CDR2 from the germline V gene are GTSNPN and SVGIG (reference sequence).

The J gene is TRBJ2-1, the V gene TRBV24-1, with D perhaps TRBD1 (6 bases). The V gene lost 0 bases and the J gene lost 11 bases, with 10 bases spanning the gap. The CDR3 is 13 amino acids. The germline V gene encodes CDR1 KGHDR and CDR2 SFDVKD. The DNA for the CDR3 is TGTGCCACCAGTGATTTGCCATGGGGGCAGCAGTTCTTC. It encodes CATSDLPWGQQFF.

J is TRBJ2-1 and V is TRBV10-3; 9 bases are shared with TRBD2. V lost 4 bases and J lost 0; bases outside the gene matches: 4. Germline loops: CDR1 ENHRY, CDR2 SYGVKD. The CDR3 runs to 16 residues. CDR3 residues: CAISAGLAPSYNEQFF. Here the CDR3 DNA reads TGTGCCATCAGTGCCGGACTAGCGCCCTCCTACAATGAGCAGTTCTTC.

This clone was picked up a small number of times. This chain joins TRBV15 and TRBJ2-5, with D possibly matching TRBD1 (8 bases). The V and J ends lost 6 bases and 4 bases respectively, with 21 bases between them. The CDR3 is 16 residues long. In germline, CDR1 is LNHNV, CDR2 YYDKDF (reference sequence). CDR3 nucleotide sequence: TGTGCCACCAGTGAACACAGGGGGGGGTTGTTAGAGACCCAGTACTTC. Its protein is CATSEHRGGLLETQYF.

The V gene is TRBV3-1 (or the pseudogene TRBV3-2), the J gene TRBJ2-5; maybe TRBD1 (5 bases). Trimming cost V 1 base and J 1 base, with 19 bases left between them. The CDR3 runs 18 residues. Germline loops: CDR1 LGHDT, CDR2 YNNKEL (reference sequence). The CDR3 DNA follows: TGTGCCAGCAGCCAAGCAATCCAGGGTGGGATACGCCAAGAGACCCAGTACTTC. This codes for CASSQAIQGGIRQETQYF.

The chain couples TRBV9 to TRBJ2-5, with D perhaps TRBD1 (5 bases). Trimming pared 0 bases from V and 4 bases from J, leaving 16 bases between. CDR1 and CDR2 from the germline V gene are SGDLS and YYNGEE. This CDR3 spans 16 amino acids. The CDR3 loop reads CASSVATQGLGETQYF. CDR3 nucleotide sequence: TGTGCCAGCAGCGTAGCTACCCAGGGCTTGGGAGAGACCCAGTACTTC.

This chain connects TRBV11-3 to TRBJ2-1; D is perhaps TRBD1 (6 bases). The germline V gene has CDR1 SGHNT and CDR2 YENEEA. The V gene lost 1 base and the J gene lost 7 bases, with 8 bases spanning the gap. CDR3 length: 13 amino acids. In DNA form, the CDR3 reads TGTGCCAGCAGCTTAGCCGACAGGAATGAGCAGTTCTTC. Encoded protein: CASSLADRNEQFF.

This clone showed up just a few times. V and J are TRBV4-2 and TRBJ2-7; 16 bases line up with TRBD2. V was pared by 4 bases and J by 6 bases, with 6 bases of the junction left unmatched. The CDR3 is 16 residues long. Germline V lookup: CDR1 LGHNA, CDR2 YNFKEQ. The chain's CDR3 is CASSPSGTSGRAEQYF. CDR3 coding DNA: TGTGCCAGCAGCCCCTCCGGGACTAGCGGGAGGGCCGAGCAGTACTTC.

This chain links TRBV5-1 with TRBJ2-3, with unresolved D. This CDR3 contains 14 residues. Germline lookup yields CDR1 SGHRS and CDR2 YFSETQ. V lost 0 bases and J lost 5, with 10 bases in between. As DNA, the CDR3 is TGCGCCAGCAGCTTGGCCTCGGTCGGAGATACGCAGTATTTT. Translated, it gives CASSLASVGDTQYF.

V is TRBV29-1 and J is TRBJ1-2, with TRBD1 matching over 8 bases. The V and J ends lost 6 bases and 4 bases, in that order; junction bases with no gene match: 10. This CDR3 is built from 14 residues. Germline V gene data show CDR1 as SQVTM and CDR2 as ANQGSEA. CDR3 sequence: CSVDKQGDGYGYTF. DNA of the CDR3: TGCAGCGTGGATAAACAGGGGGATGGCTATGGCTACACCTTC.

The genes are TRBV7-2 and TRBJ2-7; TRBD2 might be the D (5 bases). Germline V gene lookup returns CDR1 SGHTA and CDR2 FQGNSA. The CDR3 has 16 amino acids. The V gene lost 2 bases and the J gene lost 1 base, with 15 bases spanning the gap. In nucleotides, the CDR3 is TGTGCCAGCAGCTTACTCTCGGCGGGCCCTTCCTACGAGCAGTACTTC. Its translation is CASSLLSAGPSYEQYF.

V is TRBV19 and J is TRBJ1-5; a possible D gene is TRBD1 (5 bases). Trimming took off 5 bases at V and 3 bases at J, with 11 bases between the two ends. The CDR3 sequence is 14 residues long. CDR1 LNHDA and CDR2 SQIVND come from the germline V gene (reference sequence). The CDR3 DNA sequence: TGTGCCAGTAGTCTTCAGGGAAACAATCAGCCCCAGCATTTT. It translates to CASSLQGNNQPQHF. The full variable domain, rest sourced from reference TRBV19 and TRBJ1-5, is DGGITQSPKYLFRKEGQNVTLSCEQNLNHDAMYWYRQDPGQGLRLIYYSQIVNDFQKGDIAEGYSVSREKKESFPLTVTSAQKNPTAFYLCASSLQGNNQPQHFGDGTRLSIL.